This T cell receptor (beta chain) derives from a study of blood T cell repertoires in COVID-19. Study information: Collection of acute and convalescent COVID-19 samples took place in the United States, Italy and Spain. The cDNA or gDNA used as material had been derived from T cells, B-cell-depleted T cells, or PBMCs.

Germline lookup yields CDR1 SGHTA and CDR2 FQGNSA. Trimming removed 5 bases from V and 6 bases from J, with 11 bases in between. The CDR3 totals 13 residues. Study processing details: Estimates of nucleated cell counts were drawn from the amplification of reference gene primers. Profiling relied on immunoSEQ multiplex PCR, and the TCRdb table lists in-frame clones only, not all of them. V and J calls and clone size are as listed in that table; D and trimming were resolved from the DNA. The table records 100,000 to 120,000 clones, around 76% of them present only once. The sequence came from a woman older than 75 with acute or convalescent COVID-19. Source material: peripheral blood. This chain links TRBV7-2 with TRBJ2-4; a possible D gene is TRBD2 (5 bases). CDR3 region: CASSLAGGNIQYF. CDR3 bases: TGTGCCAGCAGCCTCGCGGGCGGAAACATTCAGTACTTC.